Sequencing of this TCR beta chain was carried out in a study of blood T cell repertoires in COVID-19. For the study at large: Some COVID-19 samples were acute and others convalescent; all came from the United States, Italy and Spain. T cells, B-cell-depleted T cells, or PBMCs supplied cDNA or gDNA.

This table comes from immunoSEQ multiplex PCR, and its TCRdb copy is limited to in-frame clones, with some not included. Of around 180,000 clones listed, about four fifths are singletons. CDR3 length: 18 amino acids. V was clipped by 3 bases and J by 5 bases; unmatched bases: 16. Germline CDR1 LGHDT, CDR2 YNNKEL (reference sequence). Sequenced sample: peripheral blood. The origin of this receptor is a man between 65 and 85 years old with active or convalescent COVID-19. V is TRBV3-1 (or the pseudogene TRBV3-2) and J is TRBJ2-5; 9 nucleotides match TRBD2. The DNA for the CDR3 is TGTGCCAGCAGCCATCTCTCCCCCGGGACTAGCCGGGATGAGACCCAGTACTTC. Protein sequence: CASSHLSPGTSRDETQYF.